This passage covers 18 T cell receptor beta chains from one sample sequenced in a study of blood T cells in healthy people across ages. Next came a second PCR, run for about 7 to 12 cycles, which used a sample-barcoded 5' primer along with a J-beta primer mix. Each CDR3 protein gets one entry after TCRdb re-called the 5' RACE reads with MiXCR. Of 800,000 to 1,300,000 distinct CDR3 sequences listed, roughly a quarter are singletons. This same sample was also taken into another study, of T cells of mothers and their children.

Sequenced: blood. These receptors were obtained from a girl aged 2-10 years in good health.

This clonotype was counted between two and nine times. CDR3: CSTRTGDGYTF. The DNA for the CDR3 is TGCAGCACCCGGACAGGGGATGGCTACACCTTC. V gene TRBV29-1 combines with J gene TRBJ1-2; 9 nucleotides align to TRBD1. V gave up 8 bases and J gave up 6 bases; unmatched junction bases: 4. CDR1 and CDR2 from the germline V gene are SQVTM and ANQGSEA. This CDR3 spans 11 amino acids.

The chain uses TRBV7-9 and TRBJ2-1; 7 positions agree with TRBD2. Unmatched junction bases numbered 13, after V lost 5 bases and J lost 3 bases. Germline V lookup: CDR1 SEHNR, CDR2 FQNEAQ (reference sequence). The CDR3 loop spans 17 amino acids. CDR3 sequence: CASSPLFSRGYYNEQFF. CDR3 in DNA: TGTGCCAGCAGCCCGCTTTTTTCGCGGGGGTACTACAATGAGCAGTTCTTC.

The chain has TRBV7-3 and TRBJ2-3; a possible D gene is TRBD2 (6 bases). Per germline, CDR1 SGHTA and CDR2 FQGTGA. V was clipped by 6 bases and J by 2 bases, with 9 bases between them. CDR3 size: 13 residues. The CDR3 spells CASRSGLTDTQYF. CDR3 sequence (DNA): TGTGCCAGCAGGTCGGGACTCACAGATACGCAGTATTTT.

The V and J genes are TRBV10-3 and TRBJ2-7; D not certain. From germline, CDR1 is ENHRY and CDR2 SYGVKD. This CDR3 is 13 amino acids long. The ends were cut back, 2 bases at V and 6 bases at J, with 11 bases in the middle. The CDR3 DNA reads as TGTGCCATCAGTGAGGAGTGGACGGGCGAGCAGTACTTC. Protein product: CAISEEWTGEQYF.

The V and J genes are TRBV5-5 and TRBJ2-5, with unresolved D. Gene TRBJ2-7 matches the end of the DNA better, so the J call may be wrong. The germline V gene encodes CDR1 SGHKS and CDR2 YYEKEE (reference sequence). The CDR3 loop spans 14 amino acids. CDR3 bases: TGTGCCAGCAGCCTGGAGCACAGACACTACGAGCAGTACTTC. It yields the protein CASSLEHRHYEQYF.

In its sample, this clonotype was seen a few times. The rearrangement joins TRBV20-1 to TRBJ2-7; 9 positions match TRBD2. With 4 bases clipped from V and 7 bases from J, the junction kept 11 bases outside the gene matches. CDR3 length: 14 amino acids. Germline assignment: CDR1 DFQATT and CDR2 SNEGSKA (reference sequence). CDR3 loop: CSATLRTSAGEQYF. DNA of the CDR3: TGCAGTGCTACGCTACGGACTAGCGCAGGAGAGCAGTACTTC.

This clonotype came up many times. The chain carries TRBV2 and TRBJ2-1; D is possibly TRBD1 or TRBD2 (5 bases each). The germline V gene encodes CDR1 SNHLY and CDR2 FYNNEI. Trimming removed 6 bases at V and 1 base at J, with 19 bases between. The CDR3 extends over 17 amino acids. The CDR3 is CASSRFEGSRSYNEQFF. The CDR3 DNA follows: TGTGCCAGCAGCAGATTCGAGGGGAGTAGGTCCTACAATGAGCAGTTCTTC.

The chain combines TRBV7-2 with TRBJ2-3; D ambiguous. This CDR3 comprises 14 residues. With 7 bases removed from V and 3 bases from J, the gap between germline ends came to 14 bases. Per the germline V gene, CDR1 is SGHTA and CDR2 is FQGNSA. The CDR3 sequence is CASTLTGPTDTQYF. The DNA of the CDR3 is TGTGCCAGCACCCTGACTGGACCGACAGATACGCAGTATTTT.

CDR3 sequence: CAISELQGADGYTF. For the CDR3, the DNA is TGTGCCATCAGTGAGTTGCAGGGGGCCGATGGCTACACCTTC. The V call is TRBV10-3, the J call TRBJ1-2; TRBD1 matches 8 bases. V was pared by 1 base and J by 6 bases, with 4 bases of the junction left unmatched. Germline values: CDR1 ENHRY, CDR2 SYGVKD. CDR3 length: 14 residues.

The gene calls are TRBV6-5 and TRBJ1-2; 7 bases map to TRBD1. CDR3 length: 16 amino acids. Unmatched junction bases numbered 8, after V lost 4 bases and J lost 0 bases. Looked up from germline, CDR1 is MNHEY and CDR2 is SVGAGI. The DNA for the CDR3 is TGTGCCAGCAGTTTCCTCGGACAGGTCCCTAACTATGGCTACACCTTC. Translating gives CASSFLGQVPNYGYTF.

This clonotype was detected a few times. V gene TRBV6-2 or TRBV6-3 combines with J gene TRBJ2-7, with D tentatively TRBD1 or TRBD2 (6 bases each). From germline, CDR1 is MNHEY and CDR2 SVGEGT. V was clipped by 4 bases and J by 3 bases, with 19 bases between them. CDR3 length: 16 amino acids. CDR3 residues: CASSSLSSRGHYEQYF. CDR3 DNA sequence: TGTGCCAGCAGTTCACTCTCTAGTCGGGGGCACTACGAGCAGTACTTC.

The chain carries TRBV5-1 and TRBJ2-1; maybe TRBD1 (6 bases). Trimming cost V 5 bases and J 0 bases, with 15 bases left between them. In germline, CDR1 is SGHRS, CDR2 YFSETQ. This CDR3 spans 16 amino acids. The CDR3 DNA is TGCGCCAGCAGTTTCAACCGGGACACCTCCTACAATGAGCAGTTCTTC. Protein sequence: CASSFNRDTSYNEQFF.

The V gene is TRBV5-1, the J gene TRBJ2-7; D is undetermined. V shed 0 bases and J shed 2 bases, with 6 bases lying between them. CDR1 and CDR2 (germline): SGHRS, YFSETQ. The CDR3 totals 13 residues. Here the CDR3 reads CASSLEQAYEQYF. DNA for the CDR3: TGCGCCAGCAGCTTGGAACAAGCCTACGAGCAGTACTTC.

The chain recombines TRBV10-3 with TRBJ2-1; no definite D call. This CDR3 comprises 13 residues. In germline, CDR1 is ENHRY, CDR2 SYGVKD. V lost 10 bases, J lost 6 bases, and 16 bases lay in between. CDR3 amino acids: CATRLEGSNEQFF. The DNA for the CDR3 is TGTGCCACCCGACTCGAAGGGTCCAATGAGCAGTTCTTC.

This clonotype was detected only once. The rearrangement links TRBV24-1 to TRBJ2-5; a weak D match, TRBD1 (6 bases). The CDR3 loop spans 14 amino acids. CDR1 KGHDR and CDR2 SFDVKD come from the germline V gene. V was trimmed by 5 bases and J by 3 bases, leaving 12 bases between them. DNA for the CDR3: TGTGCCACCAGTGGTATGGGGGCCGAAGAGACCCAGTACTTC. Protein: CATSGMGAEETQYF.

This clonotype was observed a few times. The V and J genes are TRBV5-1 and TRBJ2-5, with D possibly matching TRBD1 (7 bases). The CDR3 consists of 14 residues. From germline, CDR1 is SGHRS and CDR2 YFSETQ. V was shortened by 4 bases and J by 5 bases, with 15 bases between the two germline ends. The CDR3, as DNA: TGCGCCAGCAGCCCTCTGACAGGGAGGGAGACCCAGTACTTC. Residues: CASSPLTGRETQYF.

The chain recombines TRBV20-1 with TRBJ1-2; 8 bases agree with TRBD1. CDR1 is DFQATT, CDR2 SNEGSKA, per germline (reference sequence). V was clipped by 6 bases and J by 4 bases; unmatched bases: 16. The CDR3 contains 16 residues. This CDR3 is CSAVPPPGGAVYGYTF. In nucleotides, the CDR3 is TGCAGTGCAGTGCCTCCTCCAGGGGGCGCTGTCTATGGCTACACCTTC.

The J gene is TRBJ1-4, the V gene TRBV15; D might be TRBD1 (6 bases). Germline loops: CDR1 LNHNV, CDR2 YYDKDF (reference sequence). V was clipped by 5 bases and J by 7 bases, with 17 bases between them. CDR3 length equals 15 residues. As DNA, the CDR3 is TGTGCCACCAGCGGACGACCGAGGGGGAGTGAAAAACTGTTTTTT. It encodes CATSGRPRGSEKLFF.